Listed here are 10 T cell receptor beta chains from one sample, sequenced in a study of OX40 agonist ivuxolimab in advanced cancers. The method was immunoSEQ multiplex PCR; TCRdb's version includes in-frame clones alone and lacks a portion of them. Here the sample spans about 77,000 clones, about 84% being singletons. The starting material was CD4+ or CD8+ T cells sorted from blood, obtained in a trial of the OX40 agonist ivuxolimab. The receptors derive from an adult with an advanced solid tumor such as melanoma, head and neck, liver or kidney cancer.

This rearrangement joins TRBV10-3 to TRBJ2-7; the D gene is possibly TRBD1 (6 bases). With 3 bases removed from V and 7 bases from J, the gap between germline ends came to 13 bases. Germline V CDR1 and CDR2: ENHRY, SYGVKD. CDR3 length equals 13 residues. As DNA, the CDR3 is TGTGCCATCAGTGACAGGGGTACAGGGGAGCAGTACTTC. Amino acids: CAISDRGTGEQYF.

This rearrangement joins TRBV12-5 to TRBJ2-7; 8 nucleotides line up with TRBD1. The V segment lost 1 base and the J segment 5 bases; nucleotides outside the gene matches: 4. Germline CDR1 reads LGHNT; CDR2 reads FRNRAP. This CDR3 spans 14 amino acids. This CDR3 reads CASGLGQGFDEQYF. The CDR3 nucleotides read TGTGCTAGTGGTTTGGGACAGGGGTTCGACGAGCAGTACTTC. Full variable domain (missing parts from reference TRBV12-5 and TRBJ2-7): DARVTQTPRHKVTEMGQEVTMRCQPILGHNTVFWYRQTMMQGLELLAYFRNRAPLDDSGMPKDRFSAEMPDATLATLKIQPSEPRDSAVYFCASGLGQGFDEQYFGPGTRLTVT.

CDR3 DNA: TGCGCCAGCAGCTTAAACACCGGGGAGCTGTTTTTT. Translation gives CASSLNTGELFF. The V and J genes are TRBV5-1 and TRBJ2-2; unclear D gene. The CDR3 is 12 amino acids. V lost 2 bases, J lost 2 bases, and 1 base lay in between. Germline CDR1 reads SGHRS; CDR2 reads YFSETQ.

The chain couples TRBV27 to TRBJ1-3, with no clear D. V was clipped by 5 bases and J by 4 bases, with 18 bases between them. The length of the CDR3 is 16 residues. Germline V gives CDR1 MNHEY, CDR2 SMNVEV (reference sequence). The CDR3 reads CASSPTPRTQGNTIYF. The CDR3 DNA is TGTGCCAGCAGTCCTACCCCGCGGACCCAAGGAAACACCATATATTTT.

This clone was seen more than once but under ten times. This rearrangement joins TRBV7-3 to TRBJ2-5; TRBD2 agrees at 8 bases. The CDR3 covers 14 residues. J was trimmed by 5 bases and V by 5 bases; bases with no gene match: 7. Germline CDR1 SGHTA, CDR2 FQGTGA. CDR3 DNA sequence: TGTGCCAGCAGCCGGGGGGGCCGGTGGGAGACCCAGTACTTC. Protein: CASSRGGRWETQYF.

In this sample, this clone is medium-sized. V usage is TRBV5-1 and J usage is TRBJ2-1; D is possibly TRBD2 (5 bases). Trimming removed 4 bases at V and 10 bases at J, with 15 bases between. This CDR3 has 13 residues. The germline V gene encodes CDR1 SGHRS and CDR2 YFSETQ. The CDR3 here is CASSREPGYEQFF. CDR3 coding DNA: TGCGCCAGCAGCCGGGAACCGGGGTACGAGCAGTTCTTC.

CDR3 residues: CASSFAGVNYEQYF. CDR3 nucleotide sequence: TGTGCCAGCAGCTTTGCAGGGGTTAACTACGAGCAGTACTTC. The chain uses TRBV7-7 and TRBJ2-7; perhaps TRBD1 as D (6 bases). The CDR3 sequence is 14 residues long. Germline V gene lookup returns CDR1 SSHAT and CDR2 FNYEAQ (reference sequence). Trimming pared 3 bases from V and 3 bases from J, leaving 12 bases between.

DNA of the CDR3: TGTGCCAGCAGCGTAGGGTCCGGCCATGCGGGGTTTCCCAAAAACATTCAGTACTTC. Its translation: CASSVGSGHAGFPKNIQYF. The V and J genes are TRBV9 and TRBJ2-4; a possible D gene is TRBD2 (6 bases). Germline assignment: CDR1 SGDLS and CDR2 YYNGEE. Trimming stripped 0 bases from V and 2 bases from J, with 21 bases between. This CDR3 region has 19 residues.

J is TRBJ1-5 and V is TRBV6-6; 8 bases are shared with TRBD1. Trimming removed 6 bases from V and 2 bases from J; junction bases left unmatched: 0. The CDR3 has 13 amino acids. Germline-derived CDR1 and CDR2 are MNHNY and SVGAGI (reference sequence). The CDR3 sequence is CASRTGGNQPQHF. DNA for the CDR3: TGTGCCAGCAGGACAGGGGGCAATCAGCCCCAGCATTTT.

The chain couples TRBV14 to TRBJ2-3; no reliable D call. V shed 1 base and J shed 7 bases, with 9 bases lying between them. Germline CDR1 is SGHDN and CDR2 is FVKESK. The CDR3 runs to 13 residues. The CDR3 DNA follows: TGTGCCAGCAGCCAAGTTTTTTTCAATACGCAGTATTTT. Its translation is CASSQVFFNTQYF.